This entry is about one T cell receptor (beta chain). This sample was included in a study of blood T cell repertoires in COVID-19. Study overall: T cells, B-cell-depleted T cells, or PBMCs supplied cDNA or gDNA.

The repertoire was sequenced with immunoSEQ multiplex PCR; TCRdb's copy has only in-frame clones and lacks some. This table holds 400,000 or so clones, over 85% found once. V was cut by 7 bases and J by 5 bases, with 14 bases left in between. The CDR3 is made up of 13 amino acids. Germline values: CDR1 SNHLY, CDR2 FYNNEI. The V call is TRBV2, the J call TRBJ2-5; D might be TRBD2 (6 bases). The TCR sequence derives from a man younger than 35 with COVID-19, enrolled during active disease. The sample comprised peripheral blood. CDR3 protein: CASKRVSQETQYF. The CDR3 bases are TGTGCCAGCAAGCGGGTGTCACAGGAGACCCAGTACTTC.